This TCR beta chain was identified in a study of Tregs in tolerant kidney transplant recipients. Assay used: immunoSEQ multiplex PCR; TCRdb lists only in-frame clones, some missing. This table has approximately 60,000 clones, 87% appearing once. Germline V CDR1 and CDR2: SGHAT, FQNNGV. V was trimmed by 2 bases and J by 5 bases, leaving 18 bases between them. This CDR3 comprises 17 residues. Related graft donors supplied nonmyeloablative bone marrow transplants, and mixed chimerism was transient. Thawed PBMCs were FACS-sorted into unstimulated CD4+CD25+CD127- regulatory T cells, CD4+CD25- non-regulatory cells, CD4 and CD8 cells. Whole-study results and caveats: In tolerant patients, donor-specific Tregs outgrew total Tregs, suggesting antigen-driven expansion. Expanding Tregs on activated donor B cells appeared to best identify donor-specific TCRbeta clones. Few patients were studied, so findings need validation in larger groups.

Turning to this clone: The target antigen is unknown.

The material was CD4+ T cells from blood (PBMCs), obtained 6 months after the transplant. The source of this sequence is a human patient who received a combined kidney and bone marrow transplant. The T cells may partly be graft donor cells. The chain joins TRBV11-2 to TRBJ2-2, with D possibly TRBD2 on 7 matching bases. This chain's CDR3 is CASSLRGGTTITGELFF. The CDR3, as DNA: TGTGCCAGCAGCTTAAGGGGGGGAACTACGATAACCGGGGAGCTGTTTTTT.